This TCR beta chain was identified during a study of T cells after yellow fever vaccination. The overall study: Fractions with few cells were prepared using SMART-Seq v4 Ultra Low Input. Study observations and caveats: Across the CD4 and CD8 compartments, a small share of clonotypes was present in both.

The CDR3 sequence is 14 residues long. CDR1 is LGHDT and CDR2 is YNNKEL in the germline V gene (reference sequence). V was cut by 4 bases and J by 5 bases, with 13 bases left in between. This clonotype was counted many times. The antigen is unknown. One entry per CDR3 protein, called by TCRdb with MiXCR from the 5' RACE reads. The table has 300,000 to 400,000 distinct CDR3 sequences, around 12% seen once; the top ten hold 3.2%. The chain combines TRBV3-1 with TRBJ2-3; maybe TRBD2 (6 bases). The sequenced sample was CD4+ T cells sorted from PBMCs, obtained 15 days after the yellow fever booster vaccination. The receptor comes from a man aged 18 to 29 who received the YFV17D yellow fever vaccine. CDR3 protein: CASSLTSSEDTQYF. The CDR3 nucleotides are TGTGCCAGCAGCCTTACTAGCTCCGAAGATACGCAGTATTTT.